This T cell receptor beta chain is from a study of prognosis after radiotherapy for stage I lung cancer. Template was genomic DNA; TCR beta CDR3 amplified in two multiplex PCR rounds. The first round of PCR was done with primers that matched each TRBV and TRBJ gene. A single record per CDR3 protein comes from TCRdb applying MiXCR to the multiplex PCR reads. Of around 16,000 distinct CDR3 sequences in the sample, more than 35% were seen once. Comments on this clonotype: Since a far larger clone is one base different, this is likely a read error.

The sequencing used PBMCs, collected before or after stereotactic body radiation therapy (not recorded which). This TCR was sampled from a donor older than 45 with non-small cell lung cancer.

This chain's CDR3 is CASIHTGTRGPEQYF. The CDR3 nucleotides are TGTGCCAGCATTCATACCGGGACTAGAGGGCCCGAGCAGTACTTC. The V and J genes are TRBV6-6 and TRBJ2-7, with 8 nucleotides matching TRBD2. CDR1 and CDR2 from the germline V gene are MNHNY and SVGAGI (reference sequence). The CDR3 has 15 amino acids. With V trimmed by 7 bases and J by 6 bases, 14 bases remained unmatched.